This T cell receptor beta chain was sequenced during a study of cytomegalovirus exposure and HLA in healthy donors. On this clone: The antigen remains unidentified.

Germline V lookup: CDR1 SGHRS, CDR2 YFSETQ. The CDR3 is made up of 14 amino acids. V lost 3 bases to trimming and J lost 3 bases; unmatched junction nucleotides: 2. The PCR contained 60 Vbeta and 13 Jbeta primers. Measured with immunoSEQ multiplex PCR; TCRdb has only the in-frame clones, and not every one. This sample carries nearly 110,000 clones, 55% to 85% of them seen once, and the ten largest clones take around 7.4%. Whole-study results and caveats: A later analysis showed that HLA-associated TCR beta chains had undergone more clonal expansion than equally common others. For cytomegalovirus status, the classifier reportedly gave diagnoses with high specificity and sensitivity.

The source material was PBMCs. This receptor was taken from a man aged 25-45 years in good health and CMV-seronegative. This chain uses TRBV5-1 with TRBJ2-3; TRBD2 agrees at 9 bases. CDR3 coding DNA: TGCGCCAGCAGCTCGGGACTAGCTACAGATACGCAGTATTTT. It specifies CASSSGLATDTQYF.